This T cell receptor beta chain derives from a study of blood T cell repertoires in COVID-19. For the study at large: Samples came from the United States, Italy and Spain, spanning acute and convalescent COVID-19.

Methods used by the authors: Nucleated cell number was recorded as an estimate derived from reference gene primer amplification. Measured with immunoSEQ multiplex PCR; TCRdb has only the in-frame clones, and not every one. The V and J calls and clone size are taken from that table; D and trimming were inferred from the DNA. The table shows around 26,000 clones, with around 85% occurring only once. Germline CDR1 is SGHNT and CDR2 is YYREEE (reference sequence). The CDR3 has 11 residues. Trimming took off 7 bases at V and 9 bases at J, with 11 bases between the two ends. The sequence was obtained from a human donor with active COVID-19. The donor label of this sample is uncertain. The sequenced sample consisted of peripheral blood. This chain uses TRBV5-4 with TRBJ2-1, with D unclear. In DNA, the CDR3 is TGTGCCAGCGCCAGCGAAGGTGAGCAGTTCTTC. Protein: CASASEGEQFF.